Only one count was recorded for the clone carrying this T cell receptor (beta chain). Antigen unknown. The data were taken from a study of pediatric ulcerative colitis. Study conclusions and caveats: Some T cells in rectal biopsies may come from blood, especially with overt colitis.

V was pared by 3 bases and J by 1 base, with 14 bases of the junction left unmatched. CDR1 is SNHLY and CDR2 is FYNNEI in the germline V gene. The length of the CDR3 is 18 residues. Using immunoSEQ multiplex PCR, the repertoire was profiled, and TCRdb retains in-frame clones only, with some absent. The sample yields 20,000 to 30,000 clones, about 67% seen once. The rectum was sampled with one to two pinch biopsies at colonoscopy. This chain joins TRBV2 and TRBJ2-5; TRBD2 agrees at 7 bases. The sequenced sample consisted of gut tissue. The sequence was obtained from a boy younger than 18 with severe ulcerative colitis. The CDR3 DNA reads TGTGCCAGCAGTGATCGCGGGGTCAGCGGGACCCTCCAAGAGACCCAGTACTTC. This gives the protein CASSDRGVSGTLQETQYF.